What follows describes a single T cell receptor (beta chain). The antigen is undetermined. This record comes from a study of multiple sclerosis patients with progressive multifocal leukoencephalopathy. Study-wide findings and caveats: It is unclear whether the findings reflect JC virus infection or general immunocompromise. PML-onset expanded TRB clones were detectable before and during natalizumab therapy.

The time point was: about a year of natalizumab therapy. At 6 months of natalizumab came T1, and at 12 months came T2. The V and J ends lost 0 bases and 7 bases, in that order; junction bases with no gene match: 5. This CDR3 has 15 residues. The germline gives CDR1 LGHNA, CDR2 YSLEER. This was a survey-level run. TCRdb's table, derived via immunoSEQ multiplex PCR, lists solely in-frame clones and lacks some. The data show 20,000 to 30,000 clones, approximately 90% seen once. This sequence originates from a man aged 25-40 years with multiple sclerosis. The sequencing here drew on PBMCs, taken from a patient treated with natalizumab. The rearrangement links TRBV4-3 to TRBJ1-5, with 8 bases identical to TRBD1. Written as DNA, the CDR3 is TGCGCCAGCAGCCAAGATCAGGGGGCGAGACAGCCCCAGCATTTT. Translated, it gives CASSQDQGARQPQHF.